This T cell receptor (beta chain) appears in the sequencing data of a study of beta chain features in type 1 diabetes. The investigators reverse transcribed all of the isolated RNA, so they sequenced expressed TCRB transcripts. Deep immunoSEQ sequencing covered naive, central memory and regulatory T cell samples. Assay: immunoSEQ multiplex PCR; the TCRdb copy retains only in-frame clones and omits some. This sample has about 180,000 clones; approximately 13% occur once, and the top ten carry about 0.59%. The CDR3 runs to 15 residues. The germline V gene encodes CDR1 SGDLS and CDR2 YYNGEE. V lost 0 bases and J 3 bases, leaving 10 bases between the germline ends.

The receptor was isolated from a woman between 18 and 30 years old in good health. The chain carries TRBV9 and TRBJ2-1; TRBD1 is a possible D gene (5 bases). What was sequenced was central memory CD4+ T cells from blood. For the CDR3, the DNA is TGTGCCAGCAGCGTAGAAGTGGGGCTCTACAATGAGCAGTTCTTC. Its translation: CASSVEVGLYNEQFF.